This T cell receptor beta chain was captured in a study of T cells after yellow fever vaccination. TCRdb passed the 5' RACE reads through MiXCR, listing each CDR3 protein once. Of under 200,000 distinct CDR3 sequences in the sample, about 7% were seen once. In the case of this clonotype: Its target is not known.

Findings of the study overall: A limited proportion of clonotypes was detected within both the CD4 and CD8 compartments. Most primary-vaccination clones recurred post-booster (approximately 96% CD4, over 70% CD8).

The length of the CDR3 is 14 residues. The V gene's germline CDR1 is MDHEN and CDR2 SYDVKM. V gave up 5 bases and J gave up 4 bases, with 15 bases separating them. This clonotype was sampled from a man aged 18 to 30 who received the YFV17D yellow fever vaccine. The rearrangement joins TRBV28 to TRBJ2-7; D not certain. This material consisted of CD4+ T cells sorted from PBMCs, taken about 5 days after the first yellow fever vaccination. The CDR3 reads CASSTPLGEYEQYV. The CDR3 region has the DNA TGTGCCAGCAGTACCCCTTTAGGCGAATACGAGCAGTACGTC.